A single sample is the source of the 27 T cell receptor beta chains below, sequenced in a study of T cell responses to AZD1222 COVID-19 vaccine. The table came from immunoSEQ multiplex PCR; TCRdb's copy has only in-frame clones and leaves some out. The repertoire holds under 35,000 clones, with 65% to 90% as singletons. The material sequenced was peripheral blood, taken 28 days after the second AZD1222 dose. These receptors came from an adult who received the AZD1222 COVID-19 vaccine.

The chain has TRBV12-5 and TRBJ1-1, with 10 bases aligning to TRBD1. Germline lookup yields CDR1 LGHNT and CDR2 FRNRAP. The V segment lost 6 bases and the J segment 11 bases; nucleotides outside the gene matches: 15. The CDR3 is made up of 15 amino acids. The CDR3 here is CASGRLGTGVLEAFF. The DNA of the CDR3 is TGTGCTAGTGGCCGTCTTGGGACAGGGGTGCTCGAGGCTTTCTTT.

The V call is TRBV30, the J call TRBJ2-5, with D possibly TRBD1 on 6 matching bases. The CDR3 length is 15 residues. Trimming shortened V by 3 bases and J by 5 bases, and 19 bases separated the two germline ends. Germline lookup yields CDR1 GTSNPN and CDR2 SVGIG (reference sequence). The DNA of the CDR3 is TGTGCCTGGAGAACCCTAACAGGGTTGACGGAGACCCAGTACTTC. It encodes CAWRTLTGLTETQYF.

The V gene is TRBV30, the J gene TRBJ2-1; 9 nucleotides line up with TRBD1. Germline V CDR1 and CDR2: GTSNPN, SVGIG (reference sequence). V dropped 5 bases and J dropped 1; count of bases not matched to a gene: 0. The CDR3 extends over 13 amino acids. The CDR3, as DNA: TGTGCCTGGGGGACAGGGTCCTACAATGAGCAGTTCTTC. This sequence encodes CAWGTGSYNEQFF.

The CDR3 DNA sequence: TGTGCCAGTAGACCGACAGGGGGAGAGACCCAGTACTTC. Encoded protein: CASRPTGGETQYF. The chain has TRBV19 and TRBJ2-5, with 9 bases fitting TRBD1. The CDR3 is made up of 13 amino acids. V was pared by 6 bases and J by 4 bases, with 3 bases of the junction left unmatched. Germline CDR1 is LNHDA and CDR2 is SQIVND (reference sequence).

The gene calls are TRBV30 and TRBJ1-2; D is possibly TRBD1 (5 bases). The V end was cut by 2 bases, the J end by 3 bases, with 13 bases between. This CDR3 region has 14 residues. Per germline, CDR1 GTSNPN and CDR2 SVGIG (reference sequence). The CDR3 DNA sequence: TGTGCCTGGAGTATGGGGACTCCCGACTATGGCTACACCTTC. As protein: CAWSMGTPDYGYTF.

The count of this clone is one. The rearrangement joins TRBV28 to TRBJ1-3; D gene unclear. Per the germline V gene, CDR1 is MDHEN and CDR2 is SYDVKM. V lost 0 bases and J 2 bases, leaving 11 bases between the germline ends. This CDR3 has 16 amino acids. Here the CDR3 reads CASSLWRAGTGNTIYF. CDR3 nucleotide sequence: TGTGCCAGCAGTTTATGGAGGGCGGGGACTGGAAACACCATATATTTT.

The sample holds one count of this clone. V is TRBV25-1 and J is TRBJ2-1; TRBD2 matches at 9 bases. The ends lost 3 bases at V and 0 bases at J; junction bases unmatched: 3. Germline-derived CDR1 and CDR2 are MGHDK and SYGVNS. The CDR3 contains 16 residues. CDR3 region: CASSDSGSSSYNEQFF. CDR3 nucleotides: TGTGCCAGCAGTGATAGCGGGAGCTCCTCCTACAATGAGCAGTTCTTC.

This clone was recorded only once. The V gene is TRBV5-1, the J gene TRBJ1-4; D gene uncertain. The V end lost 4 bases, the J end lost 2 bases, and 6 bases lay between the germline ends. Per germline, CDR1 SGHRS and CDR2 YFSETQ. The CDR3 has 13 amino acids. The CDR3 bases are TGCGCCAGCAGCGAAGGGACTAATGAAAAACTGTTTTTT. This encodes CASSEGTNEKLFF.

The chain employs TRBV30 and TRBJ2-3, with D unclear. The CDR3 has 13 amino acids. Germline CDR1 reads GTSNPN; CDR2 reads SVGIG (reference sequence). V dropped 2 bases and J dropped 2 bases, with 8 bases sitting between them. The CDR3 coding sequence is TGTGCCTGGAGTAACGGTCACACAGATACGCAGTATTTT. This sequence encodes CAWSNGHTDTQYF.

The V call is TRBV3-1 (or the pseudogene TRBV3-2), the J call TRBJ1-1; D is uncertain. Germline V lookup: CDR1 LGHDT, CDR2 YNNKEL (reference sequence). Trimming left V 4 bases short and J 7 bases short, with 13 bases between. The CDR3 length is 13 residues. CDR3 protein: CASSLLSTGEAFF. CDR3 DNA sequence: TGTGCCAGCAGCCTTTTATCGACGGGTGAAGCTTTCTTT.

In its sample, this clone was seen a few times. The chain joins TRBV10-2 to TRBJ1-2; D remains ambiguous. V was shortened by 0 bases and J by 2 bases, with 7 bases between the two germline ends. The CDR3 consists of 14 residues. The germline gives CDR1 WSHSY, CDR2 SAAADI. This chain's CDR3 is CASSESAGNYGYTF. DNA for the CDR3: TGCGCCAGCAGTGAGTCGGCGGGCAACTATGGCTACACCTTC.

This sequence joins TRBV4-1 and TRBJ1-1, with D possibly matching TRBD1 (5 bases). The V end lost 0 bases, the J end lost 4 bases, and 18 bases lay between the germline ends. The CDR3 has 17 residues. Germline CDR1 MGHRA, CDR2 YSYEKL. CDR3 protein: CASSQDWFVRGGTEAFF. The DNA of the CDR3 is TGCGCCAGCAGCCAAGATTGGTTCGTTAGGGGCGGCACTGAAGCTTTCTTT.

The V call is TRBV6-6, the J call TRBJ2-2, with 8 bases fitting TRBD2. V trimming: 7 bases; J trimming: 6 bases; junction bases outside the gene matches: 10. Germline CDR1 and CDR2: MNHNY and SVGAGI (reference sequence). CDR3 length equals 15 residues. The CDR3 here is CASTTGGVVPGELFF. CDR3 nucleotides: TGTGCCAGCACCACCGGGGGGGTTGTCCCCGGGGAGCTGTTTTTT.

The CDR3 DNA reads TGCAGCGTTGAAGATCCCGGGACAGCTTACACCTTC. This gives the protein CSVEDPGTAYTF. This chain links TRBV29-1 with TRBJ1-2; 7 nucleotides agree with TRBD1. The V gene end was trimmed by 0 bases and the J gene end by 11 bases; junction bases not matched to a gene: 6. CDR3 length: 12 residues. Per the germline V gene, CDR1 is SQVTM and CDR2 is ANQGSEA.

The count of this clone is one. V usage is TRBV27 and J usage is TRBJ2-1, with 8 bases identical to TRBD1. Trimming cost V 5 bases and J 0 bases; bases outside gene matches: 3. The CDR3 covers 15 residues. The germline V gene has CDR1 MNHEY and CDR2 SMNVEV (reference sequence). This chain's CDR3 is CASSPQGASYNEQFF. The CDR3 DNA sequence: TGTGCCAGCAGTCCGCAGGGGGCCTCCTACAATGAGCAGTTCTTC.

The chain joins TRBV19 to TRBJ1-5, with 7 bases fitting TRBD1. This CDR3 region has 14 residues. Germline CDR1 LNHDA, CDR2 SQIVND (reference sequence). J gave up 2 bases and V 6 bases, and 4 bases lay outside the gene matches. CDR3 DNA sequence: TGTGCCAGTAGCCAAACAGGGGGCAATCAGCCCCAGCATTTT. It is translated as CASSQTGGNQPQHF.

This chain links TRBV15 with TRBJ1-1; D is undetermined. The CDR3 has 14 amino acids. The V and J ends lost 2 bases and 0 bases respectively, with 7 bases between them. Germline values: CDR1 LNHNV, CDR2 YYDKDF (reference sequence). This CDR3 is CATSRSKVNTEAFF. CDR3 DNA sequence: TGTGCCACCAGCAGATCGAAGGTGAACACTGAAGCTTTCTTT.

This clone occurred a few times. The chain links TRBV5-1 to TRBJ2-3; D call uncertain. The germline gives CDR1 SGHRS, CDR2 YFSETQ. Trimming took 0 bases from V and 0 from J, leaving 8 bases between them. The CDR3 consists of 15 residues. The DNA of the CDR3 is TGCGCCAGCAGCTTGGTCGCCTCTAGCACAGATACGCAGTATTTT. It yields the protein CASSLVASSTDTQYF. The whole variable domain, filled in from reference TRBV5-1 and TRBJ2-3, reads KAGVTQTPRYLIKTRGQQVTLSCSPISGHRSVSWYQQTPGQGLQFLFEYFSETQRNKGNFPGRFSGRQFSNSRSEMNVSTLELGDSALYLCASSLVASSTDTQYFGPGTRLTVL.

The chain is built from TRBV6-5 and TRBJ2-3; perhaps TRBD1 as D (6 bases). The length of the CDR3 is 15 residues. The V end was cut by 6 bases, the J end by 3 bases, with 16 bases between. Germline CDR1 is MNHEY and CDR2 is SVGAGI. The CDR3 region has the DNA TGTGCCAGCAGCCTGGTGGGGGCACGGACAGATACGCAGTATTTT. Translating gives CASSLVGARTDTQYF.

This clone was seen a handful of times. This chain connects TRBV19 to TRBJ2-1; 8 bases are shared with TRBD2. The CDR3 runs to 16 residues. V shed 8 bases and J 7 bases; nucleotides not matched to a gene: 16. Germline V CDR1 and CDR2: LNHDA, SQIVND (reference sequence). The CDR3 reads CASRPGGGYQLNEQFF. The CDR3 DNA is TGTGCCAGTCGTCCGGGCGGGGGGTATCAACTGAATGAGCAGTTCTTC.

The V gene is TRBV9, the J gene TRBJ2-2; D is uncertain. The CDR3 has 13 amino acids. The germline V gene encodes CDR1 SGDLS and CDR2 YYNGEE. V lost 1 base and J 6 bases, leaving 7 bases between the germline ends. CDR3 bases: TGTGCCAGCAGCGTACGGACCGCCGGGGAGCTGTTTTTT. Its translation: CASSVRTAGELFF.

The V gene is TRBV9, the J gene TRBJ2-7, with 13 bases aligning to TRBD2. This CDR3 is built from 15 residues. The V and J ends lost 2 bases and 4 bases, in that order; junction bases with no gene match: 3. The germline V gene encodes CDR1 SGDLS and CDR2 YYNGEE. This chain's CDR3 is CASSVGTSGIYEQYF. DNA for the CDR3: TGTGCCAGCAGCGTGGGGACTAGCGGGATATACGAGCAGTACTTC.

As DNA, the CDR3 is TGTGCCAGCAGTTTACGGCCTGTC. Translated, it gives CASSLRPV. The chain employs TRBV28 and TRBJ2-7; D call uncertain. This CDR3 comprises 8 residues. CDR1 and CDR2 from the germline V gene are MDHEN and SYDVKM.

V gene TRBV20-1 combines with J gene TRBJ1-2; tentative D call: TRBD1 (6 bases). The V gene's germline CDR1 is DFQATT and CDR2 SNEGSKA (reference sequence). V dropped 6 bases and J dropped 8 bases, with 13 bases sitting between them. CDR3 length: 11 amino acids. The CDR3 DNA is TGCAGTGCGTCGAACAGGGACGGCTACACCTTC. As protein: CSASNRDGYTF.

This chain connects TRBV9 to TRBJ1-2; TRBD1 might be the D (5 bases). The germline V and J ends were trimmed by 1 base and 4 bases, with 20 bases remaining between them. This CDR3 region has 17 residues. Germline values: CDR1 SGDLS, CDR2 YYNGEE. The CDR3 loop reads CASSVSLNPGTSYGYTF. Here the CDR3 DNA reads TGTGCCAGCAGCGTATCTCTGAATCCAGGGACCTCCTATGGCTACACCTTC.

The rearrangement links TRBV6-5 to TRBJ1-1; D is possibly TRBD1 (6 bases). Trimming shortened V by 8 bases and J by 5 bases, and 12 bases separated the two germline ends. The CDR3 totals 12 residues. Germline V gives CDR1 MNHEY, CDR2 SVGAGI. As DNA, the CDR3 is TGTGCCAGCTCCAGGGGTTGGACTGAAGCTTTCTTT. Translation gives CASSRGWTEAFF.

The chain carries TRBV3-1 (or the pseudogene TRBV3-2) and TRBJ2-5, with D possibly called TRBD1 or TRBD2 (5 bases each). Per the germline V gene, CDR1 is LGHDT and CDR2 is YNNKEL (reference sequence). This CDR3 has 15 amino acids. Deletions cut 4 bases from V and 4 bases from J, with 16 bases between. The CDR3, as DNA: TGTGCCAGCAGCCCATGGGGGACCTCGGGAGAGACCCAGTACTTC. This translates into CASSPWGTSGETQYF.